This passage covers 8 T cell receptor beta chains from one sample sequenced in a study of cytomegalovirus exposure and HLA in healthy donors (dated by TCRdb to between 2016 and 2019). The library was obtained by the immunoSEQ multiplex PCR assay. For the multiplex PCR, a mixture combining 60 forward primers for TCR Vbeta segments and 13 reverse primers for TCR Jbeta segments was used. The table was pulled from immuneACCESS by TCRdb, which kept in-frame rearrangements only. Such tables lose some clones; where checked, under half of the loss comes from unresolved V genes, and the rest has no known cause. In this sample the table shows fewer than 20,000 clones, about four fifths of which occur a single time. Of the sample, about 21% falls within the top ten clones. Sequenced: PBMCs. The receptors derive from a human donor in good health.

The rearrangement uses TRBV11-1 and TRBJ2-1; 10 bases agree with TRBD2. The V segment lost 4 bases and the J segment 7 bases; nucleotides outside the gene matches: 13. Germline V gene sequence: CDR1 SGHAT, CDR2 FQDESV (reference sequence). This CDR3 has 17 amino acids. The CDR3 sequence: CASSSYGATSGSNEQFF. In DNA form, the CDR3 reads TGTGCCAGCAGCTCTTACGGCGCGACTAGCGGGTCGAATGAGCAGTTCTTC.

The J gene is TRBJ1-1, the V gene TRBV5-5, with D uncertain. The ends were cut back, 2 bases at V and 0 bases at J, with 11 bases in the middle. Germline values: CDR1 SGHKS, CDR2 YYEKEE (reference sequence). CDR3 length equals 15 residues. The CDR3 sequence: CASSFEYSMNTEAFF. Written as DNA, the CDR3 is TGTGCCAGCAGCTTTGAATACAGTATGAACACTGAAGCTTTCTTT.

The chain combines TRBV30 with TRBJ2-4; a possible D gene is TRBD1 (5 bases). Per the germline V gene, CDR1 is GTSNPN and CDR2 is SVGIG (reference sequence). Trimming shortened V by 0 bases and J by 1 base, and 13 bases separated the two germline ends. The CDR3 contains 16 residues. The CDR3: CAWSVLCRAAKNIQYF. CDR3 bases: TGTGCCTGGAGTGTACTGTGCAGGGCGGCCAAAAACATTCAGTACTTC.

The chain uses TRBV9 and TRBJ1-1, with D possibly TRBD1 on 6 matching bases. CDR3 length: 15 amino acids. The ends were cut back, 4 bases at V and 9 bases at J, with 22 bases in the middle. Per the germline V gene, CDR1 is SGDLS and CDR2 is YYNGEE. Here the CDR3 reads CASSPVGGGRVKAFF. The DNA of the CDR3 is TGTGCCAGCAGCCCAGTAGGGGGGGGGAGGGTGAAAGCTTTCTTT.

This clone was found once. The rearrangement uses TRBV6-1 and TRBJ2-7, with D possibly TRBD2 on 7 matching bases. V was shortened by 2 bases and J by 3 bases, with 14 bases between the two germline ends. Germline-derived CDR1 and CDR2 are MNHNS and SASEGT. The CDR3 sequence is 15 residues long. The CDR3 here is CASSETRGQYYEQYF. In DNA, the CDR3 is TGTGCCAGCAGTGAAACGCGGGGGCAATACTACGAGCAGTACTTC.

The rearrangement links TRBV2 to TRBJ1-1; 9 positions match TRBD1. The CDR3 has 15 residues. The germline V gene encodes CDR1 SNHLY and CDR2 FYNNEI. The V segment lost 6 bases and the J segment 1 base; nucleotides outside the gene matches: 6. This CDR3 reads CASRHNRGQNTEAFF. The CDR3 DNA is TGTGCCAGCAGGCATAACAGGGGGCAGAACACTGAAGCTTTCTTT.

J is TRBJ1-3 and V is TRBV27, with D perhaps TRBD1 (5 bases). CDR1 MNHEY and CDR2 SMNVEV come from the germline V gene (reference sequence). Between the trimmed V and J ends, which lost 0 bases and 0 bases, there was a span of 9 bases. This CDR3 comprises 16 residues. CDR3: CASSLSGEFSGNTIYF. The CDR3 coding sequence is TGTGCCAGCAGTTTATCAGGGGAATTCTCTGGAAACACCATATATTTT.

A few counts support this clone. The CDR3 DNA reads TGTGCCAGCAGCCCTAGCGGGGGGTTGAGTGAGCAGTACTTC. It translates to CASSPSGGLSEQYF. The J gene is TRBJ2-7, the V gene TRBV7-9; 11 nucleotides match TRBD2. Trimming removed 5 bases from V and 7 bases from J; junction bases left unmatched: 7. The CDR3 is made up of 14 amino acids. Germline loops: CDR1 SEHNR, CDR2 FQNEAQ (reference sequence).